The clone carrying this TCR beta chain appeared a few times. Its antigen remains unidentified. These data originate in a study of T-cell reconstitution after alpha-beta-depleted transplantation in children. The study, taken as a whole, reports: Expanded graft clones, several hundred of them, were reportedly the source of alpha-beta T cells about two months after transplant.

Germline values: CDR1 MNHEY, CDR2 SMNVEV (reference sequence). This CDR3 contains 13 residues. V was clipped by 0 bases and J by 1 base, with 3 bases between them. Unique molecular identifiers tagged the TCRbeta library. One entry per CDR3 protein, called by TCRdb with MiXCR from the PCR reads. The data contain about 510,000 distinct CDR3 sequences, more than 9.5% of them seen just once; the ten biggest clones take up 12% to 15%. The source was PBMCs, mostly from graft donor cells, collected 180 days after TCRalphabeta/CD19-depleted stem cell transplant. The sequence came from a female patient aged 2-15 years who had a stem cell transplant for aplastic anemia, so the T cells may come from the graft donor. The V and J genes are TRBV27 and TRBJ1-2, with unresolved D. The chain's CDR3 is CASSLSDNYGYTF. CDR3 coding DNA: TGTGCCAGCAGTTTATCAGATAACTATGGCTACACCTTC.